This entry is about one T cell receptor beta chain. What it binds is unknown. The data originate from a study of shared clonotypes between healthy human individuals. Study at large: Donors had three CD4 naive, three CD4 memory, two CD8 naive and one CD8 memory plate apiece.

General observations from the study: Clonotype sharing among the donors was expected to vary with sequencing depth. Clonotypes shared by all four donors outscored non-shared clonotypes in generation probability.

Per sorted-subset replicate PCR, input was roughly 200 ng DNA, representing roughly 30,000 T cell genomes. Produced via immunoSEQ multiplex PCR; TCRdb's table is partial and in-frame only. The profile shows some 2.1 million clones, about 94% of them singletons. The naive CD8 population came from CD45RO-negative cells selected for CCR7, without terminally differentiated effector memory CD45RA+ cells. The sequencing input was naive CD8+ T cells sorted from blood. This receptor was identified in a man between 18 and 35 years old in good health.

The CDR3 DNA reads as TGTGCCAGCAGTGAGACCCGGGGTGCTCAAGAGACCCAGTACTTC. It translates to CASSETRGAQETQYF. V and J are TRBV6-1 and TRBJ2-5; weak D call: TRBD2 (5 bases). Trimming shortened V by 3 bases and J by 2 bases, and 13 bases separated the two germline ends. The CDR3 consists of 15 residues. Germline V gene data show CDR1 as MNHNS and CDR2 as SASEGT.